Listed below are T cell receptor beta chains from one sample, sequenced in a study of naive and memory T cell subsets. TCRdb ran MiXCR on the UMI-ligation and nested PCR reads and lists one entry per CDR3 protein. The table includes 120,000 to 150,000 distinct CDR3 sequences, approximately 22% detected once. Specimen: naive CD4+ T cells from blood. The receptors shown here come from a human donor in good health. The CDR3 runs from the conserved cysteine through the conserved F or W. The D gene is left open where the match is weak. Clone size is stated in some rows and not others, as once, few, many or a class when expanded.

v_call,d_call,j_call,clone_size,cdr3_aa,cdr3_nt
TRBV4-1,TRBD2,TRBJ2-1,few,CASSQQVLAGGYNEQFF,TGCGCCAGCAGCCAACAAGTCCTAGCGGGAGGTTACAATGAGCAGTTCTTC
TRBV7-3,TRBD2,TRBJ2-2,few,CASSPLVGGRLTGELFF,TGTGCCAGCAGCCCCCTGGTCGGCGGGAGGCTTACCGGGGAGCTGTTTTTT
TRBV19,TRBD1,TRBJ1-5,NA,CASTVEDRALNGPQHF,TGTGCCAGTACCGTGGAGGACAGGGCCCTCAATGGTCCCCAGCATTTT
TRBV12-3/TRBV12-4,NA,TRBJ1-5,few,CASSSRNQPQHF,TGTGCCAGCAGTTCTAGGAATCAGCCCCAGCATTTT
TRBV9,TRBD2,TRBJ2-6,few,CASSVGGAGANVLTF,TGTGCCAGCAGCGTGGGGGGGGCTGGGGCCAACGTCCTGACTTTC
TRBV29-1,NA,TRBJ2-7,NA,CSVVPGSYEQYF,TGCAGCGTTGTCCCCGGGTCCTACGAGCAGTACTTC
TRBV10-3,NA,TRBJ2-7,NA,CAIAQGSHEQYF,TGTGCCATCGCACAGGGATCGCACGAGCAGTACTTC
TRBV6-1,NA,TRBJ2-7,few,CASSAKTLFSYEQYF,TGTGCCAGCAGTGCCAAGACCCTTTTCTCCTACGAGCAGTACTTC
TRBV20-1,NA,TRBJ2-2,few,CSARSRVAGELFF,TGCAGTGCTAGAAGCAGGGTGGCCGGGGAGCTGTTTTTT
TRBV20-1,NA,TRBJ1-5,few,CSARLRDYSNQPQHF,TGCAGTGCTAGGCTCCGGGACTATAGCAATCAGCCCCAGCATTTT
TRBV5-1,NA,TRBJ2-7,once,CASSSTGGSGDNEQYF,TGCGCCAGCAGCTCGACCGGAGGTAGTGGGGATAACGAGCAGTACTTC
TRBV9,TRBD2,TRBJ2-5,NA,CASSPLSGRGETQYF,TGTGCCAGCAGCCCGCTAAGCGGGAGGGGAGAGACCCAGTACTTC
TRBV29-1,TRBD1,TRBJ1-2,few,CSVGGQGYGYTF,TGCAGCGTGGGGGGACAGGGGTACGGCTACACCTTC
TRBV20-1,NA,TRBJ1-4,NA,CSASKGTTVGEKLFF,TGCAGTGCTAGCAAAGGGACAACTGTTGGAGAAAAACTGTTTTTT
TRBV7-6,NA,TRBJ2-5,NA,CASSFLGAQETQYF,TGTGCCAGCAGCTTTCTGGGGGCCCAAGAGACCCAGTACTTC
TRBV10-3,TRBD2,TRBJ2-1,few,CAIKGDLAEFYNEQFF,TGTGCCATCAAGGGCGATCTAGCGGAGTTTTACAATGAGCAGTTCTTC
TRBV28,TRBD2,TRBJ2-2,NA,CASIPGTSRNTGELFF,TGTGCCAGCATCCCCGGGACTAGCAGAAACACCGGGGAGCTGTTTTTT
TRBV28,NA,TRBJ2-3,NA,CASSSRQGFADTQYF,TGTGCCAGCAGTTCAAGGCAGGGTTTCGCAGATACGCAGTATTTT
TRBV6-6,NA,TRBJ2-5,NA,CASSPRGWETQYF,TGTGCCAGCAGCCCCAGGGGCTGGGAGACCCAGTACTTC
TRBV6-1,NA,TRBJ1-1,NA,CASSELKKGTEAFF,TGTGCCAGCAGTGAACTAAAGAAGGGAACTGAAGCTTTCTTT
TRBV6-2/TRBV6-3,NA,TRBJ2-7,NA,CASTAAYEQYF,TGTGCCAGCACGGCGGCCTACGAGCAGTACTTC
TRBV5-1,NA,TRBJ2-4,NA,CASHREEAKNIQYF,TGCGCCAGCCACAGGGAAGAAGCCAAAAACATTCAGTACTTC
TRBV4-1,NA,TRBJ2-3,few,CASSQVFSGSTDTQYF,TGCGCCAGCAGCCAAGTTTTTAGCGGATCCACAGATACGCAGTATTTT
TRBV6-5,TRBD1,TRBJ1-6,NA,CASSGDRGFSPLHF,TGTGCCAGCTCGGGGGACAGGGGGTTTTCACCCCTCCACTTT
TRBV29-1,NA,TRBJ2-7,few,CSVVVFSYEQYF,TGCAGCGTTGTGGTGTTCTCCTACGAGCAGTACTTC
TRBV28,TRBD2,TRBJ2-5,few,CASSLLRLAGGSETQYF,TGTGCCAGCAGTTTATTGAGGCTAGCGGGAGGGTCGGAGACCCAGTACTTC
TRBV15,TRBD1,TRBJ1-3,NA,CATSRSVDRDSGNTIYF,TGTGCCACCAGCAGATCTGTAGACAGGGACTCTGGAAACACCATATATTTT
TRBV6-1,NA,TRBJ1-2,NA,CASSDYLRDSKGYTF,TGTGCCAGCAGTGATTACCTCAGGGATTCGAAAGGCTACACCTTC
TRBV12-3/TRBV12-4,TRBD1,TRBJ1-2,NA,CASSFRPSGGGYGYTF,TGTGCCAGCAGTTTCCGTCCCTCAGGGGGCGGCTATGGCTACACCTTC
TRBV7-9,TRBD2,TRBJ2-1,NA,CASSFPTSGRADDEQFF,TGTGCCAGCAGCTTTCCGACTAGCGGGAGGGCCGACGATGAGCAGTTCTTC
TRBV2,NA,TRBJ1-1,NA,CASSDGYTEAFF,TGTGCCAGCAGTGACGGATACACTGAAGCTTTCTTT
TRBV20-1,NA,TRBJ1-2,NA,CSAGTLYGYTF,TGCAGTGCCGGGACACTCTATGGCTACACCTTC
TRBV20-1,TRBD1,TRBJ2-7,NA,CSVIKPGQGFHEQYF,TGCAGTGTCATCAAGCCGGGACAGGGTTTCCACGAGCAGTACTTC
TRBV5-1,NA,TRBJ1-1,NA,CASSFRPGDTEAFF,TGCGCCAGCAGCTTTCGCCCTGGGGACACTGAAGCTTTCTTT
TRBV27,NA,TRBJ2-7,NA,CASSFLGEPNYEQYF,TGTGCCAGCAGTTTTTTGGGGGAACCGAACTACGAGCAGTACTTC
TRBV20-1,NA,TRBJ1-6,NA,CSAPAGRSYNSPLHF,TGCAGTGCCCCTGCCGGCCGCTCCTATAATTCACCCCTCCACTTT
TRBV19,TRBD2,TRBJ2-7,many,CASSIGTSGSYEQYF,TGTGCCAGTAGTATAGGGACTAGCGGGAGCTACGAGCAGTACTTC
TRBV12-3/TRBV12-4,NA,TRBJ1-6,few,CASSPKWSNSPLHF,TGTGCCAGCAGTCCCAAGTGGAGTAATTCACCCCTCCACTTT
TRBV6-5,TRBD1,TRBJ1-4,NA,CASSARGTGYLQEKLFF,TGTGCCAGCAGTGCCCGCGGGACAGGGTATTTGCAGGAAAAACTGTTTTTT
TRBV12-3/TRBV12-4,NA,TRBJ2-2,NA,CASARGRTNTGELFF,TGTGCCAGCGCACGGGGGCGGACGAACACCGGGGAGCTGTTTTTT
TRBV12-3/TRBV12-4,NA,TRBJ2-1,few,CASSTSTGFGRKGGMNEQFF,TGTGCCAGCAGTACCTCGACAGGGTTTGGCCGAAAGGGGGGAATGAATGAGCAGTTCTTC
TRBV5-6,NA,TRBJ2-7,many,CASSLLDHSYEQYF,TGTGCCAGCAGCTTGCTGGACCACTCCTACGAGCAGTACTTC
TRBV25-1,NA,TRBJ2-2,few,CASSSQGNTGELFF,TGTGCCAGCAGTAGTCAGGGTAACACCGGGGAGCTGTTTTTT
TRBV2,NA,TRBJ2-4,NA,CASSDGLHLSIQYF,TGTGCCAGCAGTGATGGACTTCATCTCTCCATTCAGTACTTC
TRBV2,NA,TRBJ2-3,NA,CASSPESTDTQYF,TGTGCCAGCAGTCCTGAGAGCACAGATACGCAGTATTTT
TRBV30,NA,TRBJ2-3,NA,CAWTLSRDTQYF,TGTGCCTGGACTCTGTCCCGAGATACGCAGTATTTT
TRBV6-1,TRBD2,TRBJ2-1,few,CASSESTSGRWDEQFF,TGTGCCAGCAGTGAATCGACTAGCGGGAGATGGGATGAGCAGTTCTTC
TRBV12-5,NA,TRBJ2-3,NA,CASGLWESDTQYF,TGTGCTAGTGGTTTATGGGAGTCGGATACGCAGTATTTT
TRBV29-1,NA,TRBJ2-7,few,CSVARHSYEQYF,TGCAGCGTTGCAAGACACTCATACGAGCAGTACTTC
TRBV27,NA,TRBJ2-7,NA,CASSLLAASYEQYF,TGTGCCAGCAGTTTATTAGCGGCATCCTACGAGCAGTACTTC
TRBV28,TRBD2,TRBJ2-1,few,CASSPSGSPYNEQFF,TGTGCCAGCAGTCCGAGCGGGAGTCCCTACAATGAGCAGTTCTTC
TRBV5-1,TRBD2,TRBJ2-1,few,CASSLTLAGYYNEQFF,TGCGCCAGCAGCTTGACTCTAGCGGGGTATTACAATGAGCAGTTCTTC
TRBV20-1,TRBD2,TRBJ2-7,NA,CSARLGGRSYEQYF,TGCAGTGCTAGGCTTGGCGGGAGATCCTACGAGCAGTACTTC
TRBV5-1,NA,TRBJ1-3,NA,CASSLEPGNTGNTIYF,TGCGCCAGCAGCTTGGAGCCAGGGAATACTGGAAACACCATATATTTT
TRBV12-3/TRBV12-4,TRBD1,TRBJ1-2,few,CASSHGTGLANYGYTF,TGTGCCAGCAGTCACGGGACAGGTTTAGCTAACTATGGCTACACCTTC
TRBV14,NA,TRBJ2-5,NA,CASSQDRQGRIVGQETQYF,TGTGCCAGCAGCCAAGATCGGCAGGGTAGGATTGTCGGCCAAGAGACCCAGTACTTC
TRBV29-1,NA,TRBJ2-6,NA,CSVFDSGANVLTF,TGCAGCGTCTTCGACTCCGGGGCCAACGTCCTGACTTTC